The sequence of this T cell receptor (beta chain) was determined in a study of T cell responses to AZD1222 COVID-19 vaccine. The repertoire was sequenced with immunoSEQ multiplex PCR; TCRdb's copy has only in-frame clones and lacks some. The sample lists under 95,000 clones; roughly 86% were seen once. The V end lost 6 bases, the J end lost 9 bases, and 24 bases lay between the germline ends. The germline gives CDR1 MGHRA, CDR2 YSYEKL. This CDR3 has 15 amino acids. As regards this clone: Its cognate antigen is unknown.

Points from the study as a whole: At baseline, seropositivity was found in only a handful of AZD1222 recipients. Reports indicate that nearly half of spike-specific TCRs are directed at unmutated variant regions. After the peak T cell response, and only then, were repertoires sampled. Females made up more of the donors, who were largely white British, and clonal diversity may have come out too low.

This sequence originates from an adult who received the AZD1222 COVID-19 vaccine. The V and J genes are TRBV4-1 and TRBJ2-7, with D possibly being TRBD2 (6 bases). Sequencing was performed on peripheral blood, taken 28 days after the second AZD1222 dose. In nucleotides, the CDR3 is TGCGCCAGCAGTTACACCTTAGCGGAAGCCTCGGGGCAGTACTTC. This translates into CASSYTLAEASGQYF.